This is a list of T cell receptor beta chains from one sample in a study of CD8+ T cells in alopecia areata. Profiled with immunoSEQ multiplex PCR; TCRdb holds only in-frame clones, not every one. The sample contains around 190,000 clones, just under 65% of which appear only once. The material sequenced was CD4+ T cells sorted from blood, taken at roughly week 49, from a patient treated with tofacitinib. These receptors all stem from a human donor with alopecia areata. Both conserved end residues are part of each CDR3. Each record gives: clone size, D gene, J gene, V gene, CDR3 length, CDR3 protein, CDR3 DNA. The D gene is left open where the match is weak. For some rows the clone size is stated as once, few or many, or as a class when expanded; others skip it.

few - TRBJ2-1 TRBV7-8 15 CASSTDSYPGNEQFF TGTGCCAGCAGCACGGACTCCTACCCGGGCAATGAGCAGTTCTTC
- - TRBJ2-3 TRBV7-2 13 CASSPQGTDTQYF TGTGCCAGCAGCCCCCAAGGCACAGATACGCAGTATTTT
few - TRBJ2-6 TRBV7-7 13 CASSEAGANVLTF TGTGCCAGCAGCGAGGCCGGGGCCAACGTCCTGACTTTC
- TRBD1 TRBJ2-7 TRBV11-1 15 CASSPRTGLVYEQYF TGTGCCAGCAGCCCAAGGACAGGGTTGGTTTACGAGCAGTACTTC
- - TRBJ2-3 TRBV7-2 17 CASSFSGFPKSTDTQYF TGTGCCAGCAGCTTCTCGGGGTTCCCGAAATCCACAGATACGCAGTATTTT
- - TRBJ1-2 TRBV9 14 CASSVDVGGGGYTF TGTGCCAGCAGCGTAGATGTGGGTGGTGGTGGCTACACCTTC
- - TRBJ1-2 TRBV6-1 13 CASDPGRGSEYTF TGTGCCAGCGATCCAGGGAGGGGGTCGGAATACACCTTC
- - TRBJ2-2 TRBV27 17 CASSPPGLAANTGELFF TGTGCCAGCAGCCCCCCTGGTTTGGCAGCGAACACCGGGGAGCTGTTTTTT
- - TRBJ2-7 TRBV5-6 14 CASGEQGRGYEQYF TGTGCCAGCGGAGAACAGGGAAGAGGTTACGAGCAGTACTTC
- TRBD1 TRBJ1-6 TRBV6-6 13 CASRGTGVSPLHF TGTGCCAGCAGAGGGACAGGGGTCTCACCCCTCCACTTT
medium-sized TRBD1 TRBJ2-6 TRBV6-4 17 CASSDSAGGGGANVLTF TGTGCCAGCAGTGACTCGGCAGGGGGCGGTGGGGCCAACGTCCTGACTTTC
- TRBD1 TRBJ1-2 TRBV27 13 CASSPGTGYGYTF TGTGCCAGCAGTCCAGGGACAGGGTATGGCTACACCTTC
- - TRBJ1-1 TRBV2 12 CARGHSEAEAFF TGTGCCAGGGGACATTCAGAAGCTGAAGCTTTCTTT
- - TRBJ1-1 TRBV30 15 CAGKIRGASPAEAFF TGTGCCGGGAAAATAAGGGGTGCGTCCCCGGCTGAAGCTTTCTTT
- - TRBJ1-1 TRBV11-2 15 CASSLGAGMNTEAFF TGTGCCAGCAGCTTAGGGGCCGGCATGAACACTGAAGCTTTCTTT
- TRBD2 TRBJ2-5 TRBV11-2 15 CASSPLTSGGETQYF TGTGCCAGCAGCCCCCTGACTAGCGGGGGGGAGACCCAGTACTTC
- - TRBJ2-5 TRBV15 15 CATGTGAGYQVTQYF TGTGCCACCGGAACAGGGGCGGGATACCAAGTGACCCAGTACTTC